The T cell receptor beta chain described here comes from a study of blood T cell repertoires in COVID-19. Study context: Sites in the United States, Italy and Spain provided acute and convalescent COVID-19 samples. T cells, B-cell-depleted T cells, or PBMCs supplied cDNA or gDNA.

How the authors handled the data: Reference gene primer amplification in the assay estimated nucleated cell counts. Clones were sequenced by immunoSEQ multiplex PCR, and TCRdb holds only the in-frame ones, with some missing. That table is the source of V, J and clone size, and D and trimming were worked out from the DNA. This sample carries 200,000 to 250,000 clones, roughly 90% of them seen once, and the ten largest clones take less than 3.5%. Per germline, CDR1 LNHDA and CDR2 SQIVND (reference sequence). The CDR3 totals 12 residues. With V trimmed by 8 bases and J by 3 bases, 1 base remained unmatched.

Sample: peripheral blood. The clonotype was recovered from a woman in her sixties with acute or convalescent COVID-19. The chain couples TRBV19 to TRBJ1-1; TRBD1 matches 9 bases. The CDR3 reads CASGDRDTEAFF. CDR3 bases: TGTGCCAGTGGGGACAGGGACACTGAAGCTTTCTTT.